This T cell receptor beta chain emerged from a study of blood T cell repertoires in COVID-19. Study overall: Specimens from acute and convalescent COVID-19 originated in the United States, Italy and Spain. Nucleic acid was either cDNA or gDNA, and it came from T cells, B-cell-depleted T cells, or PBMCs.

J was trimmed by 2 bases and V by 3 bases; bases with no gene match: 1. The germline CDR1 and CDR2 sequences are KGHSH and LQKENI. The CDR3 has 14 residues. Original processing methods: Reference gene primers were amplified, and this amplification served to estimate nucleated cell counts. Repertoires were generated with immunoSEQ multiplex PCR, while TCRdb's copy carries only in-frame clones and drops some. V, J and clone size derive from that table, while D and trimming were established from the DNA sequence. The sample holds over 40,000 clones, roughly 80% seen once. The sequenced material came from peripheral blood. The receptor was isolated from a woman in her fifties or sixties with acute or convalescent COVID-19. The chain employs TRBV18 and TRBJ1-2; 9 bases line up with TRBD1. This chain's CDR3 is CASSPGTGNYGYTF. In DNA, the CDR3 is TGTGCCAGCTCACCCGGGACAGGGAACTATGGCTACACCTTC.